This T cell receptor beta chain came from a study of T-cell reconstitution after alpha-beta-depleted transplantation in children. V lost 7 bases, J lost 11 bases, and 17 bases lay in between. The length of the CDR3 is 11 residues. CDR1 SQVTM and CDR2 ANQGSEA come from the germline V gene. Study findings and constraints: Several hundred expanded graft clones reportedly gave rise to the alpha-beta T cells present about two months after transplant.

Molecular barcoding with unique molecular identifiers was used for the TCRbeta library. Each CDR3 protein is one row after TCRdb ran MiXCR on the PCR reads. The sample includes some 200,000 distinct CDR3 sequences, approximately 8% of them seen just once. This clonotype appeared a few times. Antigen: not known. The rearrangement links TRBV29-1 to TRBJ1-1; no definite D call. The clonotype originates from a male patient aged 2 to 10 who had a stem cell transplant for acute myeloid leukemia, so the T cells may come from the graft donor. Sequencing used PBMCs, mostly from graft donor cells, obtained 360 days after TCRalphabeta/CD19-depleted stem cell transplant. The CDR3 coding sequence is TGCAGCGCCCTAGCAGGCTCGCTGGCTTTCTTT. Translating gives CSALAGSLAFF.